This TCR beta chain was retrieved from a study of T cell responses to AZD1222 COVID-19 vaccine. Study-wide points: Mostly white British, mostly female donors; authors suggested clonal diversity may be underestimated. The study found Spike-specific TCR breadth and depth rose after two AZD1222 doses. Reports indicate that nearly half of spike-specific TCRs are directed at unmutated variant regions.

Germline V lookup: CDR1 SGDLS, CDR2 YYNGEE. The CDR3 extends over 14 amino acids. Trimming stripped 1 base from V and 5 bases from J, with 7 bases between. The table came from immunoSEQ multiplex PCR; TCRdb's copy has only in-frame clones and leaves some out. Among 50,000 to 55,000 clones listed, about 91% were seen once. Concerning this clone: Its matching antigen is unknown.

The sequenced sample was peripheral blood, obtained 28 days after the second AZD1222 dose. This chain uses TRBV9 with TRBJ1-6, with unresolved D. This clonotype was sampled from an adult who received the AZD1222 COVID-19 vaccine. The CDR3 nucleotides are TGTGCCAGCAGCGTAATGGCAGATAATTCACCCCTCCACTTT. Translated: CASSVMADNSPLHF.